The next 21 T cell receptor beta chains were all read from a single sample in a study of T cells after yellow fever vaccination. TCRdb re-called the 5' RACE reads with MiXCR, one entry per CDR3 protein. Altogether under 300,000 distinct CDR3 sequences are present, over 10% being singletons, with the ten largest covering approximately 0.49%. The sequencing here drew on CD4+ T cells sorted from PBMCs, taken 45 days after the yellow fever booster vaccination. These receptors came from a man aged 25-45 years who received the YFV17D yellow fever vaccine.

This clonotype has just a few counts. J is TRBJ2-4 and V is TRBV4-2; no definite D call. CDR1 is LGHNA and CDR2 is YNFKEQ in the germline V gene. There are 15 residues in the CDR3. The V end lost 2 bases, the J end lost 1 base, and 9 bases lay between the germline ends. The CDR3 sequence is CASSQQKGAKNIQYF. In DNA, the CDR3 is TGTGCCAGCAGCCAACAGAAGGGTGCCAAAAACATTCAGTACTTC.

The table lists this clonotype with a few counts. This chain joins TRBV5-1 and TRBJ2-1, with TRBD1 identical over 10 bases. Germline CDR1 is SGHRS and CDR2 is YFSETQ. V lost 3 bases and J lost 8; bases outside the gene matches: 8. CDR3 length: 15 amino acids. In DNA, the CDR3 is TGCGCCAGCAGCTCCCGGGACAGGGGTATCTATGAGCAGTTCTTC. This sequence encodes CASSSRDRGIYEQFF.

J is TRBJ2-5 and V is TRBV6-1, with TRBD1 identical over 7 bases. Germline V gene lookup returns CDR1 MNHNS and CDR2 SASEGT. The CDR3 contains 14 residues. The V segment lost 6 bases and the J segment 4 bases; nucleotides outside the gene matches: 8. Here the CDR3 DNA reads TGTGCCAGCAGGAAGAACAGGGGACCAGAGACCCAGTACTTC. This translates into CASRKNRGPETQYF.

Only a few counts were recorded for this clonotype. CDR3 DNA sequence: TGTGCCAGCAGCTTAGGGGGGGTAATGGCCTACGAGCAGTACTTC. Protein: CASSLGGVMAYEQYF. This chain joins TRBV11-1 and TRBJ2-7; tentative D call: TRBD2 (6 bases). CDR3 size: 15 residues. Germline CDR1 SGHAT, CDR2 FQDESV (reference sequence). V lost 1 base and J 2 bases, leaving 12 bases between the germline ends.

The sample holds a few counts of this clonotype. The chain is built from TRBV20-1 and TRBJ1-6, with D maybe TRBD1 (6 bases). From germline, CDR1 is DFQATT and CDR2 SNEGSKA (reference sequence). The CDR3 runs 15 residues. V lost 1 base, J lost 10 bases, and 17 bases lay in between. CDR3 in DNA: TGCAGTGCTAGAGGGGGGCAGGCCAACGGGTCACCCCTCCACTTT. The encoded protein is CSARGGQANGSPLHF.

This clonotype appeared many times. The J gene is TRBJ2-1, the V gene TRBV28; the match to TRBD2 covers 10 bases. V gave up 3 bases and J gave up 5 bases; unmatched junction bases: 1. Per germline, CDR1 MDHEN and CDR2 SYDVKM. This CDR3 comprises 14 residues. Here the CDR3 DNA reads TGTGCCAGCAGTTTGCTAGCGGGGGACAATGAGCAGTTCTTC. Translation: CASSLLAGDNEQFF.

This clonotype was picked up a small number of times. The chain recombines TRBV19 with TRBJ2-2; TRBD2 matches at 7 bases. J was trimmed by 6 bases and V by 9 bases; bases with no gene match: 7. The germline V gene has CDR1 LNHDA and CDR2 SQIVND (reference sequence). The CDR3 length is 13 residues. CDR3 sequence (DNA): TGTGCCAGCCTCCAGCGGGAAGCCGGGGAGCTGTTTTTT. The encoded protein is CASLQREAGELFF. The whole variable domain, filled in from reference TRBV19 and TRBJ2-2, reads DGGITQSPKYLFRKEGQNVTLSCEQNLNHDAMYWYRQDPGQGLRLIYYSQIVNDFQKGDIAEGYSVSREKKESFPLTVTSAQKNPTAFYLCASLQREAGELFFGEGSRLTVL.

This clonotype was detected a few times. The chain employs TRBV12-3 or TRBV12-4 and TRBJ2-1, with 8 bases that match TRBD1. The CDR3 covers 15 residues. Unmatched junction bases numbered 12, after V lost 5 bases and J lost 9 bases. The CDR3 DNA is TGTGCCAGCAGTCCCAGCGTGGACAGGGCGGGTGAGCAGTTCTTC. This translates into CASSPSVDRAGEQFF.

The J gene is TRBJ2-7, the V gene TRBV6-5, with TRBD1 matching over 10 bases. CDR1 MNHEY and CDR2 SVGAGI come from the germline V gene. The ends lost 7 bases at V and 4 bases at J; junction bases unmatched: 7. CDR3 size: 14 residues. Written as DNA, the CDR3 is TGTGCCAGCAATCGGGACAGGGGAGAGTACGAGCAGTACTTC. Its protein product is CASNRDRGEYEQYF.

This clonotype has only a few counts. V gene TRBV11-3 combines with J gene TRBJ2-3, with a tentative D call TRBD2 (5 bases). The germline gives CDR1 SGHNT, CDR2 YENEEA. V was shortened by 5 bases and J by 0 bases, with 12 bases between the two germline ends. The CDR3 length is 15 residues. The CDR3, as DNA: TGTGCCAGCAGCGACACGAGGGCTAGCACAGATACGCAGTATTTT. Translated, it gives CASSDTRASTDTQYF.

The chain is built from TRBV12-3 or TRBV12-4 and TRBJ2-7; 9 positions agree with TRBD2. With V trimmed by 8 bases and J by 0 bases, 17 bases remained unmatched. This CDR3 spans 18 amino acids. Here the CDR3 DNA reads TGTGCCAGCGCTTCGCGGGGGGGCAGCCCCAAGAACTCCTACGAGCAGTACTTC. It translates to CASASRGGSPKNSYEQYF.

This clonotype showed up just a few times. The chain uses TRBV9 and TRBJ2-1, with 10 positions matching TRBD2. CDR1 is SGDLS, CDR2 YYNGEE, per germline. V was pared by 4 bases and J by 4 bases, with 8 bases of the junction left unmatched. The length of the CDR3 is 16 residues. This CDR3 is CASSITGTSDYNEQFF. DNA of the CDR3: TGTGCCAGCAGCATAACCGGGACTAGCGATTACAATGAGCAGTTCTTC.

A few counts support this clonotype. The gene calls are TRBV6-5 and TRBJ2-5, with a possible D match to TRBD2 (5 bases). The CDR3 is 16 residues long. Germline lookup yields CDR1 MNHEY and CDR2 SVGAGI. V was pared by 4 bases and J by 0 bases, with 15 bases between. The CDR3 sequence is CASSSYGGLYQETQYF. The DNA for the CDR3 is TGTGCCAGCAGTTCATACGGTGGACTTTACCAAGAGACCCAGTACTTC.

This clonotype has just a few counts. The chain links TRBV20-1 to TRBJ2-7; 9 bases match TRBD2. V lost 1 base and J lost 2; bases outside the gene matches: 3. The germline V gene encodes CDR1 DFQATT and CDR2 SNEGSKA (reference sequence). This CDR3 has 14 residues. The CDR3 region is CSARGLAATYEQYF. The CDR3 DNA reads TGCAGTGCTAGAGGACTAGCGGCAACCTACGAGCAGTACTTC.

This clonotype turned up a few times. The chain carries TRBV20-1 and TRBJ2-1; D call uncertain. This CDR3 comprises 11 residues. CDR1 and CDR2 from the germline V gene are DFQATT and SNEGSKA (reference sequence). The V gene lost 2 bases and the J gene lost 5 bases, with 4 bases spanning the gap. In DNA, the CDR3 is TGCAGTGCTAGACCGGACAATGAGCAGTTCTTC. Amino acid sequence: CSARPDNEQFF.

In this sample, this clonotype turned up many times. The chain couples TRBV7-2 to TRBJ2-3, with a weak D call TRBD2 (7 bases). Germline CDR1 is SGHTA and CDR2 is FQGNSA. The CDR3 is 15 residues long. Trimming left V 5 bases short and J 5 bases short, with 17 bases between. The chain's CDR3 is CASSLGAGVGDTQYF. The CDR3, as DNA: TGTGCCAGCAGCCTGGGGGCGGGAGTAGGAGATACGCAGTATTTT.

This clonotype was seen only a few times. This chain uses TRBV7-2 with TRBJ2-5, with 14 nucleotides matching TRBD2. From germline, CDR1 is SGHTA and CDR2 FQGNSA. The CDR3 covers 16 residues. V trimming: 5 bases; J trimming: 5 bases; junction bases outside the gene matches: 7. CDR3 amino acids: CASSKTSGRARETQYF. CDR3 nucleotide sequence: TGTGCCAGCAGCAAGACTAGCGGGAGGGCCCGGGAGACCCAGTACTTC.

This clonotype has just a few counts. This rearrangement joins TRBV7-8 to TRBJ2-2, with unresolved D. V was pared by 4 bases and J by 2 bases, with 11 bases between. The germline V gene has CDR1 SGHVS and CDR2 FQNEAQ. CDR3 length equals 15 residues. The CDR3 protein is CASSSLTDNTGELFF. The CDR3 DNA reads as TGTGCCAGCAGCTCCCTTACGGATAACACCGGGGAGCTGTTTTTT.

This clonotype has at least ten counts. The rearrangement uses TRBV29-1 and TRBJ2-7; TRBD1 aligns across 9 bases. This CDR3 has 14 residues. Trimming cost V 6 bases and J 4 bases; bases outside gene matches: 10. CDR1 and CDR2 from the germline V gene are SQVTM and ANQGSEA. The CDR3 bases are TGCAGCGTCCGCAACCGGGACAGGGCTTACGAGCAGTACTTC. Its translation is CSVRNRDRAYEQYF.

The J gene is TRBJ2-1, the V gene TRBV5-1; TRBD2 matches 11 bases. The junction had 2 bases not matched to a gene; V was cut back by 0 bases and J by 6 bases. This CDR3 spans 15 amino acids. The germline V gene encodes CDR1 SGHRS and CDR2 YFSETQ. The CDR3 bases are TGCGCCAGCAGCTTGGTAGCGGGAGGGCTCAATGAGCAGTTCTTC. This encodes CASSLVAGGLNEQFF.

This clonotype showed up just a few times. V gene TRBV30 combines with J gene TRBJ2-3, with 9 bases matching TRBD2. The CDR3 spans 15 residues. After removal of 3 bases from V and 2 bases from J, the junction contained 6 bases not matched to a gene. The germline CDR1 and CDR2 sequences are GTSNPN and SVGIG (reference sequence). DNA of the CDR3: TGTGCCTGGAGGGCGGGACTAGCCCACACAGATACGCAGTATTTT. Translation: CAWRAGLAHTDTQYF.